These T cell receptor beta chains were read from a single sample in a study of blood T cell repertoires in COVID-19. Repertoires were generated with immunoSEQ multiplex PCR, while TCRdb's copy carries only in-frame clones and drops some. The table lists 150,000 to 200,000 clones, roughly nine tenths of them singletons. What was sequenced was peripheral blood. These receptors originate from a woman aged 80 or over in a cohort sampled during active or convalescent COVID-19. Both conserved end residues are part of each CDR3. Each record gives: CDR3 protein, CDR3 DNA, D gene, clone size, J gene, V gene. A D gene is named only where the DNA matches it firmly. Not all rows give a size; the values are once, few, many and, for expanded clones, a class.

CASRPGIQDGYTF	TGTGCCAGCAGACCAGGGATACAAGATGGCTACACCTTC	NA	NA	TRBJ1-2	TRBV12-3/TRBV12-4
CASSVEAGGPPSYEQYF	TGTGCCAGCAGCGTAGAGGCGGGGGGGCCCCCCTCCTACGAGCAGTACTTC	TRBD2	NA	TRBJ2-7	TRBV9
CASSYEGAPEIGELFF	TGTGCCAGCAGTTACGAGGGGGCGCCGGAAATCGGGGAGCTGTTTTTT	TRBD1	once	TRBJ2-2	TRBV6-2/TRBV6-3
CASSVASGQGIETQYF	TGTGCCAGCAGCGTAGCGTCCGGACAGGGCATCGAGACCCAGTACTTC	TRBD1	NA	TRBJ2-5	TRBV9
CSVTGGERYGYTF	TGCAGCGTTACAGGCGGTGAGAGGTATGGCTACACCTTC	NA	NA	TRBJ1-2	TRBV29-1
CASSYLRGQGNEQFF	TGTGCCAGCAGCTACCTGAGGGGGCAAGGTAATGAGCAGTTCTTC	TRBD1	NA	TRBJ2-1	TRBV11-3
CASIRTGAYEQYF	TGTGCCAGCATCCGGACAGGGGCCTACGAGCAGTACTTC	TRBD1	NA	TRBJ2-7	TRBV6-5
CASSSAYSGSGANVLTF	TGTGCCAGCAGCTCCGCCTATTCAGGCTCTGGGGCCAACGTCCTGACTTTC	NA	NA	TRBJ2-6	TRBV7-8
CASSDGLPTEAFF	TGCGCCAGCAGTGACGGGTTGCCCACTGAAGCTTTCTTT	NA	once	TRBJ1-1	TRBV10-2
CASQRQGPNQPQHF	TGTGCCAGCCAAAGACAGGGCCCCAATCAGCCCCAGCATTTT	TRBD1	NA	TRBJ1-5	TRBV2
CASSLVTLRTGSYEQYF	TGTGCCAGCAGCTTAGTCACTCTGCGGACAGGTTCCTACGAGCAGTACTTC	TRBD1	NA	TRBJ2-7	TRBV11-2
CASSPGTGANYGYTF	TGTGCCAGCAGCCCCGGGACAGGGGCTAACTATGGCTACACCTTC	TRBD1	NA	TRBJ1-2	TRBV3-1/TRBV3-2
CASRLSPGTSGSNEQFF	TGCGCCAGCAGACTTAGTCCCGGGACTAGCGGGAGTAATGAGCAGTTCTTC	TRBD2	NA	TRBJ2-1	TRBV4-1
CASSLAAGLYNSPLHF	TGTGCCAGCAGCTTAGCGGCAGGTCTATATAATTCACCCCTCCACTTT	NA	NA	TRBJ1-6	TRBV7-8
CATSREQTNEKLFF	TGTGCCACCAGCAGAGAGCAGACTAATGAAAAACTGTTTTTT	NA	NA	TRBJ1-4	TRBV15
CASSHQGGAENEQFF	TGTGCCAGCAGCCACCAAGGGGGGGCTGAAAATGAGCAGTTCTTC	NA	NA	TRBJ2-1	TRBV3-1/TRBV3-2
CASSYQRGPPSEQFF	TGTGCCAGCAGTTACCAGCGGGGGCCCCCCAGTGAGCAGTTCTTC	TRBD2	NA	TRBJ2-1	TRBV6-5
CATRGQGSRETQYF	TGTGCCACCAGAGGACAGGGGAGTAGGGAGACCCAGTACTTC	TRBD1	NA	TRBJ2-5	TRBV24-1
CASSRTWDSQETQYF	TGTGCCAGCAGCCGGACATGGGATTCTCAAGAGACCCAGTACTTC	NA	NA	TRBJ2-5	TRBV27
CASSGQGETKLFF	TGCGCCAGCAGTGGACAGGGGGAGACAAAACTGTTTTTT	TRBD1	NA	TRBJ1-4	TRBV10-2
CASRSRQGNGQPQHF	TGTGCCAGTAGATCCAGACAGGGGAACGGTCAGCCCCAGCATTTT	TRBD1	NA	TRBJ1-5	TRBV19
CASSLEQFTEAFF	TGCGCCAGCAGCTTGGAACAGTTCACTGAAGCTTTCTTT	NA	NA	TRBJ1-1	TRBV5-1
CASRPPSGGGNEQFF	TGTGCCAGTCGGCCTCCATCAGGTGGTGGGAATGAGCAGTTCTTC	NA	NA	TRBJ2-1	TRBV19
CAISETTGEGNTIYF	TGTGCCATCAGTGAGACTACAGGGGAAGGAAACACCATATATTTT	TRBD1	NA	TRBJ1-3	TRBV10-3
CATSDARLGDEQFF	TGTGCCACCAGTGACGCTAGACTAGGCGATGAGCAGTTCTTC	NA	NA	TRBJ2-1	TRBV24-1
CASSPWGQPSTDTQYF	TGTGCCAGTAGTCCTTGGGGGCAACCTAGCACAGATACGCAGTATTTT	NA	NA	TRBJ2-3	TRBV19
CASSPSSGNTEAFF	TGTGCCAGCTCACCAAGCAGCGGGAACACTGAAGCTTTCTTT	NA	NA	TRBJ1-1	TRBV18
CASSLAGESNQPQHF	TGCGCCAGCAGCTTGGCCGGGGAGAGCAATCAGCCCCAGCATTTT	NA	NA	TRBJ1-5	TRBV5-1
CASSPQGSYTYEQYF	TGTGCCAGCAGCCCCCAGGGGTCCTACACCTACGAGCAGTACTTC	NA	NA	TRBJ2-7	TRBV9
CASGLAHRTGAFF	TGTGCTAGTGGTTTGGCTCACCGTACCGGAGCTTTCTTT	NA	NA	TRBJ1-1	TRBV12-5
CASSQGGGGYTF	TGCGCCAGCAGCCAAGGAGGGGGTGGCTACACCTTC	NA	NA	TRBJ1-2	TRBV4-1
CASSPGTSGKVQYF	TGTGCCAGCTCACCTGGGACTAGCGGCAAGGTGCAGTACTTC	TRBD2	NA	TRBJ2-7	TRBV18